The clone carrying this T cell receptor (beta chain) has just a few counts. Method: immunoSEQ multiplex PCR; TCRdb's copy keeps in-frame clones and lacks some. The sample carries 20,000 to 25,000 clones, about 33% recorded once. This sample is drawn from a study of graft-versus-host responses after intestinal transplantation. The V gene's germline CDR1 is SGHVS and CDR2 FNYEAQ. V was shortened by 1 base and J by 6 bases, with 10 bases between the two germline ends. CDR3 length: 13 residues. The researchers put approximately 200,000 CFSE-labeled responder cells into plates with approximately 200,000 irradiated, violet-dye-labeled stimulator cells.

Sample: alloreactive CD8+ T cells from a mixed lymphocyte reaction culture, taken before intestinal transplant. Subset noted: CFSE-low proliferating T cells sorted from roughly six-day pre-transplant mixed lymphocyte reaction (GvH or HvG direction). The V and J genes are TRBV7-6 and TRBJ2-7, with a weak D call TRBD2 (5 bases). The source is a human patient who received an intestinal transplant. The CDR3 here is CASSLGEAVEQYF. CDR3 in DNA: TGTGCCAGCAGCTTAGGGGAAGCGGTCGAGCAGTACTTC.